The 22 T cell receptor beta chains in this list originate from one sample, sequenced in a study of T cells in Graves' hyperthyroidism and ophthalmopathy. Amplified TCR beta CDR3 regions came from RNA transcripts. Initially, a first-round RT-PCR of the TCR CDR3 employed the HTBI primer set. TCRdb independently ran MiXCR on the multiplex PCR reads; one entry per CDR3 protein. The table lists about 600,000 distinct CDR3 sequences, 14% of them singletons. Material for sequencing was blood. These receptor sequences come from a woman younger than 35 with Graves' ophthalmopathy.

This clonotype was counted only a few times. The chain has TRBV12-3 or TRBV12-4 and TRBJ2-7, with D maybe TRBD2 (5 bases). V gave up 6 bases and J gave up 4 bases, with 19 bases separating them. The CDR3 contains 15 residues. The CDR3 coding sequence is TGTGCCAGCAGCCCTCTGTTGCCCGGCGGGTACGAGCAGTACTTC. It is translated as CASSPLLPGGYEQYF.

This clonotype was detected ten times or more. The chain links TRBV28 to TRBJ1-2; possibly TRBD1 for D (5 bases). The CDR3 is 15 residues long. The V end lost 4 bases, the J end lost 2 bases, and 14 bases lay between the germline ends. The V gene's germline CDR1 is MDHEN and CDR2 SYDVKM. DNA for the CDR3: TGTGCCAGCAGTTATGACAGAGCGATAAACTATGGCTACACCTTC. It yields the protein CASSYDRAINYGYTF.

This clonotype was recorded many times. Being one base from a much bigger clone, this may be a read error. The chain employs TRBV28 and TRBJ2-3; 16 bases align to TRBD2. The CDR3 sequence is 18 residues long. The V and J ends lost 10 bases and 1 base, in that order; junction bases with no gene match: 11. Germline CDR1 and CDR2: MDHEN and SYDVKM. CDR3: CANGKPGLAGGGTDTQYF. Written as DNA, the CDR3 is TGTGCCAACGGAAAACCGGGACTAGCGGGAGGGGGCACAGATACGCAGTATTTT.

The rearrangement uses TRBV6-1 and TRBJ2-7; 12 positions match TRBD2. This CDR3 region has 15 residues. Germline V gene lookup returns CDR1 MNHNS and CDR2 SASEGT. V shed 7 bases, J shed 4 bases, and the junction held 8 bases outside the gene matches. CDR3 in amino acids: CASTTLTSGRYEQYF. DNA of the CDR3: TGTGCCAGCACCACCTTGACTAGCGGGAGATACGAGCAGTACTTC.

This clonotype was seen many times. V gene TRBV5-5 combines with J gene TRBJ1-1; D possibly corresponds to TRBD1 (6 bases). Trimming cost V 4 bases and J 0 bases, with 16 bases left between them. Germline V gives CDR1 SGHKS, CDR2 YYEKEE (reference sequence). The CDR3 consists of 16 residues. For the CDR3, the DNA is TGTGCCAGCAGCACCCGGACAGAATCTATGAACACTGAAGCTTTCTTT. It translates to CASSTRTESMNTEAFF.

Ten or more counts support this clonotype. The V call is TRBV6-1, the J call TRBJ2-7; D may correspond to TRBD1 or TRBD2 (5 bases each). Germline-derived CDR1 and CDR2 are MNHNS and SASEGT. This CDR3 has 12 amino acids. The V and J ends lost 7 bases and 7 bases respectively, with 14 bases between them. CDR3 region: CASMWGRPEQYF. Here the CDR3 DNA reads TGTGCCAGCATGTGGGGACGGCCGGAGCAGTACTTC.

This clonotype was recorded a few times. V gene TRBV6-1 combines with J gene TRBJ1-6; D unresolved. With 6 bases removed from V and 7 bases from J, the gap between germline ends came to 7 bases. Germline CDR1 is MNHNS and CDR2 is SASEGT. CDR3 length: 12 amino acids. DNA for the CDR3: TGTGCCAGCAGCCAAGTCAATTCACCCCTCCACTTT. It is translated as CASSQVNSPLHF.

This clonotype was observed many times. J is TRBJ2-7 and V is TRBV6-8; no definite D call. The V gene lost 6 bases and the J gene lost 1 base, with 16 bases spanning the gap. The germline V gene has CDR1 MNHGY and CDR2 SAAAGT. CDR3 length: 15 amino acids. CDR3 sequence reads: CASSEGANGSYEQYF. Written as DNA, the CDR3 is TGTGCCAGCAGCGAAGGCGCCAACGGTTCCTACGAGCAGTACTTC.

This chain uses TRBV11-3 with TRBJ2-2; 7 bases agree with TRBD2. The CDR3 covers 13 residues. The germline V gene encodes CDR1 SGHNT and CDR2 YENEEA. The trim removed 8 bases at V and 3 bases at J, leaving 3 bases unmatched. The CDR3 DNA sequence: TGTGCCAGCGACCTAGCGGACACCGGGGAGCTGTTTTTT. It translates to CASDLADTGELFF.

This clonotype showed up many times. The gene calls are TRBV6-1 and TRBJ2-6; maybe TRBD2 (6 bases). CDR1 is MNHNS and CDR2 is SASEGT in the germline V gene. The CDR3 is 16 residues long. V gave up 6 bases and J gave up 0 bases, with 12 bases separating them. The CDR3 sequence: CASSVGGSSGANVLTF. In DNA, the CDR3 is TGTGCCAGCAGCGTTGGAGGGAGCTCTGGGGCCAACGTCCTGACTTTC.

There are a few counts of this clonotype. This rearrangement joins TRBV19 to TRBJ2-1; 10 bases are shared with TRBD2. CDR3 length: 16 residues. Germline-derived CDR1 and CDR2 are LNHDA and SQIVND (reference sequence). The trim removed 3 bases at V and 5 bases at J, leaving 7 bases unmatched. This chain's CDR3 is CASSMLAGVQDNEQFF. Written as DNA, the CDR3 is TGTGCCAGTAGTATGCTAGCGGGAGTGCAAGACAATGAGCAGTTCTTC. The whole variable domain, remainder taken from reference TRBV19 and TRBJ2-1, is DGGITQSPKYLFRKEGQNVTLSCEQNLNHDAMYWYRQDPGQGLRLIYYSQIVNDFQKGDIAEGYSVSREKKESFPLTVTSAQKNPTAFYLCASSMLAGVQDNEQFFGPGTRLTVL.

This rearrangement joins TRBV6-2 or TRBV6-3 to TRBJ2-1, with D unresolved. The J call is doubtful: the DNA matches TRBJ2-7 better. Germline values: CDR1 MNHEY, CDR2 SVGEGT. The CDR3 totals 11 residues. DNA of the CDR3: TGTGCCAGCAGTCGACGTAATGAGCAGTACTTC. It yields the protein CASSRRNEQYF.

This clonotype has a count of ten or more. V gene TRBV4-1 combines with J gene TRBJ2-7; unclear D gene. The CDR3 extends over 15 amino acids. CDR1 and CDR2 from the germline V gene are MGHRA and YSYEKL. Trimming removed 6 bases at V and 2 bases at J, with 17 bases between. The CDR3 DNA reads TGCGCCAGCAGGCTCTTCAGCCAGGAGACCTACGAGCAGTACTTC. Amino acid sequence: CASRLFSQETYEQYF.

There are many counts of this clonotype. The CDR3 bases are TGTGCCAGCAGTTTAGGGACTAGCGGGAGATATATCTCCTACGAGCAGTACTTC. Translated: CASSLGTSGRYISYEQYF. The rearrangement links TRBV12-3 or TRBV12-4 to TRBJ2-7; 13 bases are shared with TRBD2. The V and J ends lost 1 base and 0 bases, in that order; junction bases with no gene match: 6. CDR3 length: 18 amino acids.

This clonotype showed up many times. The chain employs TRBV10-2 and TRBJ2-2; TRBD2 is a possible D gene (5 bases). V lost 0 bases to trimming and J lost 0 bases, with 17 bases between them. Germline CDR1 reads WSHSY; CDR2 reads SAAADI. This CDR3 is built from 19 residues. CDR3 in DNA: TGCGCCAGCAGTGAGTCGGAGGTGGAGATCCCTTCGAACACCGGGGAGCTGTTTTTT. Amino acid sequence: CASSESEVEIPSNTGELFF.

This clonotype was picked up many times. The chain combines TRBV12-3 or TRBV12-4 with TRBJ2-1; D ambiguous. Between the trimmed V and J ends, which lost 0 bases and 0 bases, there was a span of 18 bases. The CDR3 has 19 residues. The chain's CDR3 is CASSLALRRPTSSYNEQFF. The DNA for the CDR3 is TGTGCCAGCAGTTTAGCGCTTAGGCGGCCCACGAGCTCCTACAATGAGCAGTTCTTC.

The CDR3 reads CASSPSGQGAYEQFF. In nucleotides, the CDR3 is TGTGCCAGCAGTCCCTCGGGACAGGGGGCCTATGAGCAGTTCTTC. V is TRBV6-1 and J is TRBJ2-1, with 12 bases identical to TRBD1. V dropped 5 bases and J dropped 8; count of bases not matched to a gene: 7. The V gene's germline CDR1 is MNHNS and CDR2 SASEGT. The CDR3 runs 15 residues.

In DNA, the CDR3 is TGTGCCAGCAGTTTCGGCCCGGGACAGGGGCACAATGAGCAGTTCTTC. It encodes CASSFGPGQGHNEQFF. The genes are TRBV12-3 or TRBV12-4 and TRBJ2-1; TRBD1 matches 10 bases. V was clipped by 3 bases and J by 5 bases; unmatched bases: 7. CDR3 size: 16 residues.

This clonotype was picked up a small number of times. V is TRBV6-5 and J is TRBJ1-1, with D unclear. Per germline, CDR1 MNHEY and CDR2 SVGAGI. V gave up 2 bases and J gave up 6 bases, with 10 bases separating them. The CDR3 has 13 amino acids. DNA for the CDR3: TGTGCCAGCAGTTACGCGGGTTACTCTGAAGCTTTCTTT. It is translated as CASSYAGYSEAFF.

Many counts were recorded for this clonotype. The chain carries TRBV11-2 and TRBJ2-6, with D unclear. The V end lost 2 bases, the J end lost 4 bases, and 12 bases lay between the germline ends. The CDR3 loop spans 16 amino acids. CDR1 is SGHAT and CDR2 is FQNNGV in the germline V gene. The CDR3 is CASSLTLIGGANVLTF. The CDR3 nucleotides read TGTGCCAGCAGCTTAACCCTAATCGGGGGGGCCAACGTCCTGACTTTC.

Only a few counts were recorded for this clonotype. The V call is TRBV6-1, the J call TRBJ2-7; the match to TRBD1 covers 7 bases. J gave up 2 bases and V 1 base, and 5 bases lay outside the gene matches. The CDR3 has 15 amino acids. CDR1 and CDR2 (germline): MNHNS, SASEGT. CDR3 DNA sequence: TGTGCCAGCAGTGAAGAGGGGGCACCTGCCTACGAGCAGTACTTC. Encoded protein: CASSEEGAPAYEQYF.

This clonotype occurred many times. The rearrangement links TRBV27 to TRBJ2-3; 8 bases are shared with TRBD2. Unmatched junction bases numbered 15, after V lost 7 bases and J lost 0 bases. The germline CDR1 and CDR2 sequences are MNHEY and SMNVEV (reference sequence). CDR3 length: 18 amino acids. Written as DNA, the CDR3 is TGTGCCAGCACCTCCAAAGACCGAGCGGGAGATAGCACAGATACGCAGTATTTT. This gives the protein CASTSKDRAGDSTDTQYF.